The 20 T cell receptor beta chains below come from one sample, sequenced in a study of cytomegalovirus exposure and HLA in healthy donors. Some clones are missing from TCRdb's copy, which holds only in-frame ones; the method was immunoSEQ multiplex PCR. The data contain 260,000 or so clones, approximately 87% of them singletons. Material: PBMCs. The receptors were gathered from a man between 18 and 35 years old in good health and CMV-seronegative.

This rearrangement joins TRBV5-4 to TRBJ2-1; D may be TRBD2 (6 bases). The CDR3 covers 15 residues. Trimming left V 0 bases short and J 9 bases short, with 16 bases between. Germline values: CDR1 SGHNT, CDR2 YYREEE (reference sequence). The CDR3 spells CASSLVVLAGSEQFF. The DNA of the CDR3 is TGTGCCAGCAGCTTGGTAGTATTGGCGGGAAGTGAGCAGTTCTTC.

The chain uses TRBV15 and TRBJ1-2; D remains unclear. CDR1 is LNHNV, CDR2 YYDKDF, per germline (reference sequence). V lost 0 bases and J lost 9, with 11 bases in between. The CDR3 totals 13 residues. DNA of the CDR3: TGTGCCACCAGCAGAGACCGGGATCGGAGCTACACCTTC. This gives the protein CATSRDRDRSYTF.

The genes are TRBV11-2 and TRBJ2-3, with D uncertain. The germline V gene encodes CDR1 SGHAT and CDR2 FQNNGV. The CDR3 has 13 residues. The V gene lost 3 bases and the J gene lost 6 bases, with 10 bases spanning the gap. The CDR3 sequence: CASSLRSWDTQYF. The CDR3 DNA follows: TGTGCCAGCAGCTTGAGAAGTTGGGATACGCAGTATTTT.

This chain connects TRBV11-2 to TRBJ1-1, with D possibly TRBD1 on 5 matching bases. The V end was cut by 4 bases, the J end by 2 bases, with 20 bases between. CDR3 length: 17 amino acids. Germline CDR1 reads SGHAT; CDR2 reads FQNNGV. The CDR3 reads CASSSRGAGRTNTEAFF. DNA of the CDR3: TGTGCCAGCAGCTCCCGTGGGGCGGGACGTACAAACACTGAAGCTTTCTTT. The full variable domain, in which reference TRBV11-2 and TRBJ1-1 provide the parts outside the CDR3, is EAGVAQSPRYKIIEKRQSVAFWCNPISGHATLYWYQQILGQGPKLLIQFQNNGVVDDSQLPKDRFSAERLKGVDSTLKIQPAKLEDSAVYLCASSSRGAGRTNTEAFFGQGTRLTVV.

The chain links TRBV4-3 to TRBJ2-5; a possible D gene is TRBD2 (5 bases). Trimming stripped 0 bases from V and 4 bases from J, with 9 bases between. This CDR3 spans 14 amino acids. Per the germline V gene, CDR1 is LGHNA and CDR2 is YSLEER. CDR3 in DNA: TGCGCCAGCAGCCAAGAGGGAGCATCAGAGACCCAGTACTTC. Protein sequence: CASSQEGASETQYF.

This clone is a singleton in its sample. The V call is TRBV28, the J call TRBJ2-5; a possible D gene is TRBD2 (6 bases). The CDR3 covers 12 residues. V was clipped by 8 bases and J by 0 bases, with 7 bases between them. Germline CDR1 is MDHEN and CDR2 is SYDVKM. The CDR3 nucleotides are TGTGCCAGCCGGGACTACCAAGAGACCCAGTACTTC. Its translation is CASRDYQETQYF.

Of note for this clone: Within the sample, other DNA sequences also encode this same CDR3. The rearrangement links TRBV27 to TRBJ1-1; a weak D match, TRBD1 (5 bases). V lost 2 bases and J 3 bases, leaving 10 bases between the germline ends. The CDR3 runs to 14 residues. Per germline, CDR1 MNHEY and CDR2 SMNVEV (reference sequence). The CDR3 region has the DNA TGTGCCAGCAGTTTAGGAGGGGAGGACACTGAAGCTTTCTTT. Its protein product is CASSLGGEDTEAFF.

This clone has a single count. The V call is TRBV4-3, the J call TRBJ1-5; possible D gene TRBD1, 5 bases. The CDR3 has 15 residues. CDR1 LGHNA and CDR2 YSLEER come from the germline V gene. Deletions cut 0 bases from V and 3 bases from J, with 9 bases between. Here the CDR3 reads CASSQESGVNQPQHF. The DNA for the CDR3 is TGCGCCAGCAGCCAAGAATCGGGGGTCAATCAGCCCCAGCATTTT.

CDR3 amino acids: CASKGTGEKGQYF. The DNA for the CDR3 is TGTGCCAGCAAAGGGACAGGGGAAAAAGGGCAGTACTTC. The rearrangement links TRBV28 to TRBJ2-5; 10 nucleotides line up with TRBD1. The junction had 10 bases not matched to a gene; V was cut back by 7 bases and J by 11 bases. This CDR3 has 13 residues. Germline V gene data show CDR1 as MDHEN and CDR2 as SYDVKM.

The chain is built from TRBV9 and TRBJ1-6, with D maybe TRBD1 (5 bases). This CDR3 has 14 amino acids. The germline V gene encodes CDR1 SGDLS and CDR2 YYNGEE. V lost 5 bases and J 8 bases, leaving 14 bases between the germline ends. The CDR3: CASSASWGDSPLHF. CDR3 DNA: TGTGCCAGCAGTGCAAGTTGGGGGGATTCACCCCTCCACTTT. Supplemented by reference TRBV9 and TRBJ1-6, the full variable domain reads DSGVTQTPKHLITATGQRVTLRCSPRSGDLSVYWYQQSLDQGLQFLIQYYNGEERAKGNILERFSAQQFPDLHSELNLSSLELGDSALYFCASSASWGDSPLHFGNGTRLTVT.

V gene TRBV27 combines with J gene TRBJ2-7, with D possibly TRBD1 on 6 matching bases. Germline V gives CDR1 MNHEY, CDR2 SMNVEV (reference sequence). V lost 8 bases and J lost 6, with 14 bases in between. This CDR3 has 12 amino acids. The chain's CDR3 is CASRTGSIEQYF. DNA of the CDR3: TGTGCCAGCCGTACAGGGTCTATCGAGCAGTACTTC.

As regards this clone: This CDR3 is also generated by other DNA sequences in the sample. The gene calls are TRBV7-2 and TRBJ2-7, with 10 bases that match TRBD1. Looked up from germline, CDR1 is SGHTA and CDR2 is FQGNSA. V dropped 2 bases and J dropped 3; count of bases not matched to a gene: 4. The CDR3 is 15 residues long. The chain's CDR3 is CASSLLGQGHYEQYF. The CDR3 DNA follows: TGTGCCAGCAGCTTATTGGGACAGGGGCACTACGAGCAGTACTTC.

The J gene is TRBJ1-3, the V gene TRBV7-9; D gene ambiguous. From germline, CDR1 is SEHNR and CDR2 FQNEAQ (reference sequence). This CDR3 region has 13 residues. The V and J ends lost 8 bases and 0 bases respectively, with 8 bases between them. CDR3 nucleotides: TGTGCCAGCTCTCGCGGCTCTGGAAACACCATATATTTT. It encodes CASSRGSGNTIYF.

This chain joins TRBV7-2 and TRBJ2-5; TRBD2 might be the D (6 bases). V lost 1 base to trimming and J lost 1 base, with 10 bases between them. This CDR3 region has 15 residues. Germline-derived CDR1 and CDR2 are SGHTA and FQGNSA. In DNA, the CDR3 is TGTGCCAGCAGCTTAGTACGGGGGATCCAAGAGACCCAGTACTTC. This translates into CASSLVRGIQETQYF.

The rearrangement uses TRBV7-9 and TRBJ1-2; no reliable D call. Looked up from germline, CDR1 is SEHNR and CDR2 is FQNEAQ (reference sequence). V lost 3 bases to trimming and J lost 9 bases, with 5 bases between them. CDR3 size: 10 residues. The CDR3 DNA reads as TGTGCCAGCAGCTTTGAGAGCTACACCTTC. It codes for CASSFESYTF.

CDR3 protein: CASSAQTGSKNIQYF. The CDR3 DNA reads as TGCGCCAGCAGCGCCCAAACAGGTTCCAAAAACATTCAGTACTTC. This chain links TRBV4-3 with TRBJ2-4, with a tentative D call TRBD1 (5 bases). Germline loops: CDR1 LGHNA, CDR2 YSLEER. This CDR3 contains 15 residues. Trimming left V 5 bases short and J 2 bases short, with 13 bases between.

The chain recombines TRBV10-3 with TRBJ2-7; 8 bases line up with TRBD2. In germline, CDR1 is ENHRY, CDR2 SYGVKD. The CDR3 is 12 residues long. Losses at the gene ends were 2 bases for V and 6 bases for J; bases not matched to a gene: 0. CDR3 in DNA: TGTGCCATCAGTGAGGGGACTAGCGAGCAGTACTTC. Its protein product is CAISEGTSEQYF.

This sequence joins TRBV5-1 and TRBJ2-7, with D tentatively TRBD1 (6 bases). CDR1 is SGHRS, CDR2 YFSETQ, per germline. CDR3 length: 14 amino acids. Trimming took off 8 bases at V and 0 bases at J, with 15 bases between the two ends. The CDR3 here is CASQTGSSSYEQYF. The CDR3 bases are TGCGCCAGTCAAACAGGGTCTAGCTCCTACGAGCAGTACTTC. Based on the CDR3 plus reference TRBV5-1 and TRBJ2-7, the full variable domain is KAGVTQTPRYLIKTRGQQVTLSCSPISGHRSVSWYQQTPGQGLQFLFEYFSETQRNKGNFPGRFSGRQFSNSRSEMNVSTLELGDSALYLCASQTGSSSYEQYFGPGTRLTVT.

The chain employs TRBV7-2 and TRBJ2-2; 7 bases line up with TRBD1. The ends lost 0 bases at V and 4 bases at J; junction bases unmatched: 5. The V gene's germline CDR1 is SGHTA and CDR2 FQGNSA. There are 16 residues in the CDR3. For the CDR3, the DNA is TGTGCCAGCAGCTTAGCGAGGGACAGACCCACCGGGGAGCTGTTTTTT. The encoded protein is CASSLARDRPTGELFF. The complete variable domain, with remaining parts taken from reference TRBV7-2 and TRBJ2-2, reads GAGVSQSPSNKVTEKGKDVELRCDPISGHTALYWYRQSLGQGLEFLIYFQGNSAPDKSGLPSDRFSAERTGGSVSTLTIQRTQQEDSAVYLCASSLARDRPTGELFFGEGSRLTVL.

V is TRBV7-2 and J is TRBJ2-3; 7 bases line up with TRBD2. Germline loops: CDR1 SGHTA, CDR2 FQGNSA. The CDR3 has 17 amino acids. The J segment lost 6 bases and the V segment lost 1 base, leaving 13 bases of the junction unmatched. The CDR3 spells CASSLEDLAALSDTQYF. Written as DNA, the CDR3 is TGTGCCAGCAGCTTAGAAGATCTAGCGGCGTTAAGTGATACGCAGTATTTT.